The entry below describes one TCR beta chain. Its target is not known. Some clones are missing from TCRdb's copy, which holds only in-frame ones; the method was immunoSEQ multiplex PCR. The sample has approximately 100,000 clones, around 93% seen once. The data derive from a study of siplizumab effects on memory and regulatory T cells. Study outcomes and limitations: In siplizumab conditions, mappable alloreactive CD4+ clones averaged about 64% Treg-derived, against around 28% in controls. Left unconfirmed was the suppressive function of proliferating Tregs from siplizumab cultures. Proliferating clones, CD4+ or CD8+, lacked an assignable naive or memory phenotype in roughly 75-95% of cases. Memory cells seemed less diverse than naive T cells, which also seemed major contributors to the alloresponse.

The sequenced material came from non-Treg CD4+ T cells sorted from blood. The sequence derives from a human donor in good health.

This CDR3 is CAISESTIPTDTQYF. In DNA form, the CDR3 reads TGTGCCATCAGTGAGTCAACCATTCCCACAGATACGCAGTATTTT. V and J are TRBV10-3 and TRBJ2-3, with D uncertain. V was trimmed by 0 bases and J by 2 bases, leaving 9 bases between them. CDR1 and CDR2 (germline): ENHRY, SYGVKD. The CDR3 is 15 amino acids.